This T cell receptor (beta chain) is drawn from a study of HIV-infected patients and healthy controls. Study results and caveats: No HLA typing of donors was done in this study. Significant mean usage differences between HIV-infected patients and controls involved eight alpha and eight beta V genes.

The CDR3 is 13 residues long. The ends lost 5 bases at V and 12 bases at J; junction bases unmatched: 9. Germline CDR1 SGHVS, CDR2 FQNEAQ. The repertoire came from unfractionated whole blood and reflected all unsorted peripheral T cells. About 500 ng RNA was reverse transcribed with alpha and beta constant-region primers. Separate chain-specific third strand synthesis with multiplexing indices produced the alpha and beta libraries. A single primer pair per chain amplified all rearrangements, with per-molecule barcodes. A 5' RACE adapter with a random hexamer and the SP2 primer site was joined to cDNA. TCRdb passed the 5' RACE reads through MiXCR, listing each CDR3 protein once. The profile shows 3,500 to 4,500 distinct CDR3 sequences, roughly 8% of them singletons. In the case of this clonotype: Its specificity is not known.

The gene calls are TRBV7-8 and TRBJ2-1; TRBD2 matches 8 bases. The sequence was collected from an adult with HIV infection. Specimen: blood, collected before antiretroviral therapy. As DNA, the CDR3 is TGTGCCAGCAGCCAGCGGGGGCCCCGGGGGCAGTTCTTC. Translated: CASSQRGPRGQFF.